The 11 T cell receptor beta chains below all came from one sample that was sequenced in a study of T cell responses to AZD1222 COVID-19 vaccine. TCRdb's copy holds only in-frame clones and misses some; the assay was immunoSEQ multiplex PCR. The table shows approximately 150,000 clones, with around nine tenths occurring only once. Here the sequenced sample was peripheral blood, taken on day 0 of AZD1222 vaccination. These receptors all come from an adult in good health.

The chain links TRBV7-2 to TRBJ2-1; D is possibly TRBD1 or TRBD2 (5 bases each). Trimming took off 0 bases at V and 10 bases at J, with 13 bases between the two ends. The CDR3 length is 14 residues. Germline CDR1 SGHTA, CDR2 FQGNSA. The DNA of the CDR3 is TGTGCCAGCAGCTTAGCGGGGCTCTCGGGGGAGCAGTTCTTC. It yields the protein CASSLAGLSGEQFF.

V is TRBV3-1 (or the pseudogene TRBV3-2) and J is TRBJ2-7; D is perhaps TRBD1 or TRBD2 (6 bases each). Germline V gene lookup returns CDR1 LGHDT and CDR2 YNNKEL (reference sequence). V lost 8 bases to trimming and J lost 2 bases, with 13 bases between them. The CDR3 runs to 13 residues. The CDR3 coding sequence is TGTGCCAGCTCTCGGAGGGGGGCCTACGAGCAGTACTTC. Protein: CASSRRGAYEQYF.

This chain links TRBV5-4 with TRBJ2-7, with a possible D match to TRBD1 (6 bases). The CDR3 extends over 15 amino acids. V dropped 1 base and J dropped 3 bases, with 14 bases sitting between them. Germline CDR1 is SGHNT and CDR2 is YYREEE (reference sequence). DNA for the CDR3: TGTGCCAGCAGCTTGAGTTCAGGGGTAGACTACGAGCAGTACTTC. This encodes CASSLSSGVDYEQYF.

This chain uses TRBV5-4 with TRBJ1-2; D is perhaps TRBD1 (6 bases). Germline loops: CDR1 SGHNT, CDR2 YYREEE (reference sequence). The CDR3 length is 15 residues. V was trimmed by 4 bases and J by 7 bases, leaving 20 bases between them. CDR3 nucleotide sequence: TGTGCCAGCAGCCAGACAGGATCCCGCGCCCTTGGCTACACCTTC. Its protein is CASSQTGSRALGYTF. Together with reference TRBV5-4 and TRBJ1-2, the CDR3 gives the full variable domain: ETGVTQSPTHLIKTRGQQVTLRCSSQSGHNTVSWYQQALGQGPQFIFQYYREEENGRGNFPPRFSGLQFPNYSSELNVNALELDDSALYLCASSQTGSRALGYTFGSGTRLTVV.

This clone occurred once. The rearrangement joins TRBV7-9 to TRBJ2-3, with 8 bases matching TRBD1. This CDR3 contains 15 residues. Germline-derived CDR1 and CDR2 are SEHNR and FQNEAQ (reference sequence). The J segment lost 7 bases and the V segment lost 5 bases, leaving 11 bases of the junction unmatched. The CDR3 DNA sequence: TGTGCCAGCAGCCCCTTAGGACAGGGACGAAATACGCAGTATTTT. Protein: CASSPLGQGRNTQYF.

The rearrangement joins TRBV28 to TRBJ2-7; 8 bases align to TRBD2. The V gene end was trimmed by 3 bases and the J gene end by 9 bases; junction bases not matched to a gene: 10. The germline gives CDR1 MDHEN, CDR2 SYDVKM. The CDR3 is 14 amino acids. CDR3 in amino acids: CASSFETSGLSQYF. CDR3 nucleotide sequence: TGTGCCAGCAGTTTCGAAACTAGCGGTCTTTCGCAGTACTTC.

CDR3 in amino acids: CASSSLAGGFYEQYF. For the CDR3, the DNA is TGTGCCAGTAGTTCCTTAGCGGGAGGATTCTACGAGCAGTACTTC. The J gene is TRBJ2-7, the V gene TRBV19; 10 bases map to TRBD2. CDR1 and CDR2 (germline): LNHDA, SQIVND (reference sequence). The junction had 7 bases not matched to a gene; V was cut back by 5 bases and J by 3 bases. The CDR3 runs 15 residues. The full variable domain, with the rest looked up from reference TRBV19 and TRBJ2-7, is DGGITQSPKYLFRKEGQNVTLSCEQNLNHDAMYWYRQDPGQGLRLIYYSQIVNDFQKGDIAEGYSVSREKKESFPLTVTSAQKNPTAFYLCASSSLAGGFYEQYFGPGTRLTVT.

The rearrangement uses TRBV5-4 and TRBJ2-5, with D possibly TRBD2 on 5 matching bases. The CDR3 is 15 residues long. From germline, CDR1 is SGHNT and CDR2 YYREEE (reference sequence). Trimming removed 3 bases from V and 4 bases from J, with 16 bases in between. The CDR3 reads CASSSTKSGGETQYF. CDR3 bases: TGTGCCAGCAGCTCGACTAAGTCGGGTGGAGAGACCCAGTACTTC.

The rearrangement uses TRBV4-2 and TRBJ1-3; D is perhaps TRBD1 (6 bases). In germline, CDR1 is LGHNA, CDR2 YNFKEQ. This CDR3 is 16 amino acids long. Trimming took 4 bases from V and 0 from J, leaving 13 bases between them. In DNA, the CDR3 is TGTGCCAGCAGCCGTGACGGGGGCCGCTCTGGAAACACCATATATTTT. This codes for CASSRDGGRSGNTIYF.

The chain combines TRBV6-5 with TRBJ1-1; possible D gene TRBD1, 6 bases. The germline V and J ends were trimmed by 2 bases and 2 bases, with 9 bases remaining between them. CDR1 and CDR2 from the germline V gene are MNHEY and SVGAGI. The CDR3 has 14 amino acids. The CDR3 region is CASSYRDTNTEAFF. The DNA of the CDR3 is TGTGCCAGCAGTTACAGGGACACTAACACTGAAGCTTTCTTT.

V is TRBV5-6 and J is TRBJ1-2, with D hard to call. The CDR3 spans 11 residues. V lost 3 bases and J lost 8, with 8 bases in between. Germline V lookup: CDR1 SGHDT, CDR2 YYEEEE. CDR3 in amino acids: CASSSVGGYTF. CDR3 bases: TGTGCCAGCAGCTCCGTTGGGGGCTACACCTTC. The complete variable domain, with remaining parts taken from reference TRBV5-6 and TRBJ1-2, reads DAGVTQSPTHLIKTRGQQVTLRCSPKSGHDTVSWYQQALGQGPQFIFQYYEEEERQRGNFPDRFSGHQFPNYSSELNVNALLLGDSALYLCASSSVGGYTFGSGTRLTVV.